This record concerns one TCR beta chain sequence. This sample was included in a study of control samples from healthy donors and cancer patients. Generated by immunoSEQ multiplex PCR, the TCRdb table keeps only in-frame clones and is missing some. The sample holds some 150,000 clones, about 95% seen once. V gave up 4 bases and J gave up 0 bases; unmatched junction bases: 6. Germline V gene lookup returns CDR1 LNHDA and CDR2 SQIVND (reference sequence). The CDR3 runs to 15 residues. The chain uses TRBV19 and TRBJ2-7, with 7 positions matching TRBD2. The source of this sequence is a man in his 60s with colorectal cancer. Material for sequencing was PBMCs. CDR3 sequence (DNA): TGTGCCAGTAGTACCGTAGCGGGTGCCTCCTACGAGCAGTACTTC. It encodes CASSTVAGASYEQYF.